This passage covers 18 T cell receptor beta chains from one sample sequenced in a study of T cell clones after liver transplantation. Produced via immunoSEQ multiplex PCR; TCRdb's table is partial and in-frame only. The sample holds about 47,000 clones; roughly nine tenths are singletons and the top ten take under 15%. The starting material was CD8+ T cells from blood, obtained 12 months after liver transplant. The receptors were sampled from a human patient who received a liver transplant. The graft donor may account for some of the T cells.

CDR3 DNA sequence: TGTGCCAGTAGCCCTGGGACCCTAATTAGAGATGATAGGACCGGGGAGCTGTTTTTT. Translated: CASSPGTLIRDDRTGELFF. The rearrangement joins TRBV19 to TRBJ2-2, with D perhaps assigned TRBD1 or TRBD2 (5 bases each). Germline V gene sequence: CDR1 LNHDA, CDR2 SQIVND (reference sequence). This CDR3 is 19 amino acids long. Deletions cut 6 bases from V and 5 bases from J, with 28 bases between. The complete variable domain, with remaining parts taken from reference TRBV19 and TRBJ2-2, reads DGGITQSPKYLFRKEGQNVTLSCEQNLNHDAMYWYRQDPGQGLRLIYYSQIVNDFQKGDIAEGYSVSREKKESFPLTVTSAQKNPTAFYLCASSPGTLIRDDRTGELFFGEGSRLTVL.

The CDR3 is CASSLDFQGPYNEQFF. CDR3 DNA: TGTGCCAGCAGCTTAGATTTCCAGGGTCCCTACAATGAGCAGTTCTTC. This chain connects TRBV11-2 to TRBJ2-1; TRBD1 is a possible D gene (5 bases). Germline lookup yields CDR1 SGHAT and CDR2 FQNNGV. CDR3 size: 16 residues. Trimming stripped 0 bases from V and 2 bases from J, with 11 bases between.

The chain is built from TRBV11-3 and TRBJ2-7; TRBD2 agrees at 9 bases. Germline V gene data show CDR1 as SGHNT and CDR2 as YENEEA. The CDR3 has 15 amino acids. V gave up 8 bases and J gave up 3 bases; unmatched junction bases: 11. CDR3 coding DNA: TGTGCCAGCCCTTCCGCGACTAGCGGAGTCTACGAGCAGTACTTC. Protein sequence: CASPSATSGVYEQYF.

Concerning this clone itself: This may be a read error: a much more frequent sequence differs by one nucleotide. Additional DNA sequences in this sample encode the identical CDR3. The CDR3 loop reads CASSLGSSYEQYF. The CDR3 DNA is TGTGCCAGCAGCTTAGGGTCCTCCTACGAGCAGTACTTC. The rearrangement joins TRBV13 to TRBJ2-7; D not certain. The V end was cut by 0 bases, the J end by 0 bases, with 3 bases between. The germline CDR1 and CDR2 sequences are PRHDT and FYEKMQ (reference sequence). This CDR3 is 13 amino acids long.

Points on this clone: An end of the junction does not agree with germline; a read error may underlie this. The chain joins TRBV7-7 to TRBJ2-2; a possible D gene is TRBD1 (6 bases). CDR1 SSHAT and CDR2 FNYEAQ come from the germline V gene (reference sequence). The CDR3 has 15 residues. The CDR3 DNA is TGTGCTAGCAGCTTATCGGCAGGGGCTACCGGGGAGCTGTTTTTT. Encoded protein: CASSLSAGATGELFF.

The chain joins TRBV9 to TRBJ2-3; maybe TRBD2 (6 bases). The ends were cut back, 3 bases at V and 0 bases at J, with 14 bases in the middle. The CDR3 is made up of 16 amino acids. Germline CDR1 reads SGDLS; CDR2 reads YYNGEE. The CDR3 sequence is CASSEGTSTSTDTQYF. Here the CDR3 DNA reads TGTGCCAGCAGCGAGGGGACTTCAACTAGCACAGATACGCAGTATTTT. The full variable domain, completed using reference TRBV9 and TRBJ2-3, is DSGVTQTPKHLITATGQRVTLRCSPRSGDLSVYWYQQSLDQGLQFLIQYYNGEERAKGNILERFSAQQFPDLHSELNLSSLELGDSALYFCASSEGTSTSTDTQYFGPGTRLTVL.

This clone was found many times. This chain joins TRBV4-3 and TRBJ2-1; D is unresolved. The CDR3 runs 13 residues. CDR1 is LGHNA, CDR2 YSLEER, per germline. Trimming cost V 0 bases and J 7 bases, with 7 bases left between them. The CDR3 DNA reads TGCGCCAGCAGCCAAGATTGGTTTAATGAGCAGTTCTTC. It codes for CASSQDWFNEQFF.

This rearrangement joins TRBV30 to TRBJ2-1; D is perhaps TRBD2 (7 bases). Between the trimmed V and J ends, which lost 5 bases and 4 bases, there was a span of 15 bases. The CDR3 runs 14 residues. Germline values: CDR1 GTSNPN, CDR2 SVGIG (reference sequence). This CDR3 is CAWSGGSSYNEQFF. Here the CDR3 DNA reads TGTGCCTGGTCGGGGGGCAGTTCATACAATGAGCAGTTCTTC.

The chain employs TRBV2 and TRBJ1-5; tentative D call: TRBD1 (5 bases). The CDR3 is 15 residues long. Germline assignment: CDR1 SNHLY and CDR2 FYNNEI. Trimming left V 7 bases short and J 7 bases short, with 20 bases between. The DNA for the CDR3 is TGTGCCAGCACCCCAGGGAGGGACTCGGGACAGCCCCAGCATTTT. Translated, it gives CASTPGRDSGQPQHF.

This rearrangement joins TRBV9 to TRBJ2-1; 7 nucleotides agree with TRBD1. CDR1 and CDR2 (germline): SGDLS, YYNGEE. Trimming at V came to 4 bases and at J to 0 bases, leaving 4 bases not matched to a gene. CDR3 length equals 15 residues. CDR3 in DNA: TGTGCCAGCAGCCTGGGACAGCTCTCCTACAATGAGCAGTTCTTC. Translating it yields CASSLGQLSYNEQFF.

The genes are TRBV27 and TRBJ2-7; the match to TRBD2 covers 9 bases. Germline CDR1 MNHEY, CDR2 SMNVEV (reference sequence). This CDR3 spans 15 amino acids. The junction had 7 bases not matched to a gene; V was cut back by 3 bases and J by 4 bases. CDR3 sequence (DNA): TGTGCCAGCAGTTTTCCACTGACTAGCGGTTACGAGCAGTACTTC. Translation: CASSFPLTSGYEQYF.

The V call is TRBV27, the J call TRBJ2-1; D is unresolved. The CDR3 totals 13 residues. Germline V gene sequence: CDR1 MNHEY, CDR2 SMNVEV (reference sequence). With 6 bases removed from V and 4 bases from J, the gap between germline ends came to 10 bases. The CDR3 sequence is CASSMQSYNEQFF. Written as DNA, the CDR3 is TGTGCCAGCAGCATGCAGTCTTACAATGAGCAGTTCTTC.

The J gene is TRBJ1-4, the V gene TRBV14; D unresolved. V was pared by 0 bases and J by 8 bases, with 16 bases between. CDR3 length: 16 amino acids. In germline, CDR1 is SGHDN, CDR2 FVKESK. As DNA, the CDR3 is TGTGCCAGCAGCCAAGATTCGGGCATTTGGCTAGAAAAACTGTTTTTT. Its translation is CASSQDSGIWLEKLFF.

The chain joins TRBV7-9 to TRBJ2-7; 9 bases fit TRBD2. The V and J ends lost 4 bases and 5 bases, in that order; junction bases with no gene match: 3. This CDR3 has 13 amino acids. Germline loops: CDR1 SEHNR, CDR2 FQNEAQ (reference sequence). CDR3 loop: CASSYPSGDEQYF. DNA for the CDR3: TGTGCCAGCAGCTACCCTAGCGGGGACGAGCAGTACTTC.

The chain couples TRBV27 to TRBJ2-5; tentatively, D is TRBD1 or TRBD2 (5 bases each). V lost 5 bases, J lost 5 bases, and 21 bases lay in between. This CDR3 spans 16 amino acids. Germline CDR1 is MNHEY and CDR2 is SMNVEV (reference sequence). CDR3 coding DNA: TGTGCCAGCAGTCCCCGGGACCCTGGCCGGCGTGAGACCCAGTACTTC. Translated: CASSPRDPGRRETQYF.

A note on this clone: A junction boundary mismatches the germline segment, possibly from a read error. The chain employs TRBV27 and TRBJ1-2, with D possibly TRBD1 on 5 matching bases. The CDR3 runs to 15 residues. Germline V gene sequence: CDR1 MNHEY, CDR2 SMNVEV (reference sequence). CDR3 nucleotides: TGTGCCAGCAGATTATCTAGGGACCTTAAACATGGCTACACCTTC. The encoded protein is CASRLSRDLKHGYTF.

This sequence joins TRBV4-1 and TRBJ2-6, with 9 bases lining up with TRBD2. Germline CDR1 and CDR2: MGHRA and YSYEKL. Trimming took 5 bases from V and 4 from J; bases not matched to a gene: 6. This CDR3 spans 16 amino acids. The CDR3 region has the DNA TGCGCCAGCAGCTACTCTAGCGGGGTCGGGGCCAACGTCCTGACTTTC. Its translation: CASSYSSGVGANVLTF.

CDR3 sequence: CASSENGDSKDRETQYF. The CDR3 DNA reads as TGTGCCAGCAGTGAAAATGGGGACAGTAAAGATAGAGAGACCCAGTACTTC. This sequence joins TRBV6-1 and TRBJ2-5, with 7 nucleotides matching TRBD1. V lost 2 bases and J lost 4; bases outside the gene matches: 13. There are 17 residues in the CDR3. CDR1 and CDR2 from the germline V gene are MNHNS and SASEGT.